This T cell receptor beta chain was retrieved from a study of T cell responses to AZD1222 COVID-19 vaccine. Notes on this clone: What it binds is not known.

Findings and limits, study-wide: No repertoire was sampled before or during the peak T cell response, only after it.

Assay: immunoSEQ multiplex PCR; the TCRdb copy retains only in-frame clones and omits some. In the table there are roughly 140,000 clones, about 93% of which are singletons. With 2 bases removed from V and 4 bases from J, the gap between germline ends came to 9 bases. The CDR3 is made up of 14 amino acids. Germline CDR1 is MNHEY and CDR2 is SMNVEV (reference sequence). This clonotype was sampled from an adult who received the AZD1222 COVID-19 vaccine. The input for sequencing was peripheral blood, taken 28 days after the second AZD1222 dose. The chain carries TRBV27 and TRBJ2-1; D unclear. The chain's CDR3 is CASSLTGLYNEQFF. For the CDR3, the DNA is TGTGCCAGCAGTTTAACCGGGCTTTACAATGAGCAGTTCTTC.